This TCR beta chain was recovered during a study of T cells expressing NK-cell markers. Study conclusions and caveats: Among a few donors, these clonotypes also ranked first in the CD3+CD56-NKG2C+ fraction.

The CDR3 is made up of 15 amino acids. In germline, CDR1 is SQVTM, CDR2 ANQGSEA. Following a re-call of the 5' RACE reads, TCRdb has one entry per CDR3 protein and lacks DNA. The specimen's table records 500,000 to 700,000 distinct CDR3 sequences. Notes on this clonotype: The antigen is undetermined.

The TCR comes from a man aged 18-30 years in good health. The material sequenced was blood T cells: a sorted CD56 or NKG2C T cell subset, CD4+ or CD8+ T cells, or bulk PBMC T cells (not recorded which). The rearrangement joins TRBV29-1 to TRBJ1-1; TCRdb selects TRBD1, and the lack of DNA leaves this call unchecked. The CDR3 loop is CSVEDRWKGPSEAFF.